These 10 T cell receptor beta chains came from one sample sequenced in a study of blood T cell repertoires in COVID-19. TCRdb's table, derived via immunoSEQ multiplex PCR, lists solely in-frame clones and lacks some. The data show 150,000 to 200,000 clones, roughly 85% seen once. What was sequenced was peripheral blood. These receptors originate from a human donor with acute or convalescent COVID-19. The donor label of this sample is uncertain.

The sample holds a few counts of this clone. CDR3 in amino acids: CASSFEGEGSPLHF. The CDR3 region has the DNA TGTGCCAGCAGCTTTGAAGGGGAGGGCTCACCCCTCCACTTT. The rearrangement joins TRBV7-9 to TRBJ1-6; a possible D gene is TRBD1 (5 bases). V was shortened by 3 bases and J by 10 bases, with 13 bases between the two germline ends. Germline lookup yields CDR1 SEHNR and CDR2 FQNEAQ (reference sequence). This CDR3 has 14 residues.

The rearrangement links TRBV7-9 to TRBJ1-2; D gene ambiguous. The CDR3 covers 13 residues. Germline CDR1 SEHNR, CDR2 FQNEAQ (reference sequence). Trimming left V 5 bases short and J 8 bases short, with 15 bases between. CDR3 nucleotide sequence: TGTGCCAGCAGCCGTTTCGCGGGTAACGGCTACACCTTC. Its protein product is CASSRFAGNGYTF.

This sequence joins TRBV6-6 and TRBJ2-7; the match to TRBD2 covers 12 bases. The CDR3 is 16 residues long. The V and J ends lost 4 bases and 6 bases, in that order; junction bases with no gene match: 10. CDR1 is MNHNY and CDR2 is SVGAGI in the germline V gene (reference sequence). The CDR3 sequence is CASSSTGLAGSTEQYF. CDR3 DNA: TGTGCCAGCAGTTCCACGGGACTAGCGGGTTCCACCGAGCAGTACTTC.

This rearrangement joins TRBV7-9 to TRBJ1-1, with D possibly TRBD1 on 5 matching bases. Trimming took off 3 bases at V and 4 bases at J, with 15 bases between the two ends. This CDR3 is built from 15 residues. CDR1 SEHNR and CDR2 FQNEAQ come from the germline V gene (reference sequence). The CDR3 bases are TGTGCCAGCAGCTTTTCCGGTCTCGGGGGCACTGAAGCTTTCTTT. Its protein product is CASSFSGLGGTEAFF.

The J gene is TRBJ2-7, the V gene TRBV6-5; 9 bases agree with TRBD1. Per germline, CDR1 MNHEY and CDR2 SVGAGI. The CDR3 runs 13 residues. With V trimmed by 7 bases and J by 7 bases, 8 bases remained unmatched. The CDR3 protein is CASKDRGLGEQYF. CDR3 bases: TGTGCCAGCAAGGACAGGGGATTGGGGGAGCAGTACTTC.

The chain joins TRBV9 to TRBJ2-1; possible D gene TRBD2, 5 bases. Germline lookup yields CDR1 SGDLS and CDR2 YYNGEE. The CDR3 contains 13 residues. V was shortened by 3 bases and J by 6 bases, with 10 bases between the two germline ends. This chain's CDR3 is CASSGTRLNEQFF. The DNA for the CDR3 is TGTGCCAGCAGCGGAACTAGACTCAATGAGCAGTTCTTC. Variable domain in full (rest from reference TRBV9 and TRBJ2-1): DSGVTQTPKHLITATGQRVTLRCSPRSGDLSVYWYQQSLDQGLQFLIQYYNGEERAKGNILERFSAQQFPDLHSELNLSSLELGDSALYFCASSGTRLNEQFFGPGTRLTVL.

This clone was seen once. The chain joins TRBV9 to TRBJ2-7; a weak D match, TRBD1 (5 bases). V was clipped by 2 bases and J by 2 bases, with 11 bases between them. Germline loops: CDR1 SGDLS, CDR2 YYNGEE. The CDR3 extends over 14 amino acids. The DNA of the CDR3 is TGTGCCAGCAGCGTTACGACAGAACCCTACGAGCAGTACTTC. Translating it yields CASSVTTEPYEQYF.

The rearrangement links TRBV2 to TRBJ1-1, with 12 bases matching TRBD1. The germline CDR1 and CDR2 sequences are SNHLY and FYNNEI. The CDR3 totals 16 residues. V lost 9 bases, J lost 4 bases, and 12 bases stayed unmatched. The CDR3 loop is CASRRGQGAVITEAFF. For the CDR3, the DNA is TGTGCCAGTCGAAGGGGACAGGGGGCTGTGATCACTGAAGCTTTCTTT.

This clone appeared a single time. The rearrangement joins TRBV25-1 to TRBJ2-3; 9 bases are shared with TRBD2. Germline-derived CDR1 and CDR2 are MGHDK and SYGVNS. The trim removed 1 base at V and 4 bases at J, leaving 9 bases unmatched. CDR3 size: 17 residues. CDR3 in DNA: TGTGCCAGCAGTGAATCAGGCGGGGGGGCGGTGGCAGATACGCAGTATTTT. Translation gives CASSESGGGAVADTQYF.

The J gene is TRBJ2-3, the V gene TRBV7-9; 10 nucleotides match TRBD2. From germline, CDR1 is SEHNR and CDR2 FQNEAQ (reference sequence). Unmatched junction bases numbered 6, after V lost 5 bases and J lost 4 bases. The CDR3 has 15 residues. CDR3 loop: CASSVSSGGADTQYF. DNA for the CDR3: TGTGCCAGCAGCGTCTCTAGCGGGGGAGCAGATACGCAGTATTTT.